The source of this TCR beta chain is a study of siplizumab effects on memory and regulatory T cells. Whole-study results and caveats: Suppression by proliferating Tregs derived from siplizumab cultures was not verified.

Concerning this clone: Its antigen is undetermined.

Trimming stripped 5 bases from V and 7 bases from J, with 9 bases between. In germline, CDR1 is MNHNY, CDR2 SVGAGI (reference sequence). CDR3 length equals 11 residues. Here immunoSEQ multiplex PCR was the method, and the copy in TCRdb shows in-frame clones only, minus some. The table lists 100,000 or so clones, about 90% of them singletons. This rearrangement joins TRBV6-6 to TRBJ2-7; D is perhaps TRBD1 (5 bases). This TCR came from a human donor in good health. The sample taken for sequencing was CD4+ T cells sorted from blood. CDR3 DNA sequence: TGTGCCAGCAGTCAGGGCTGGGAGCAGTACTTC. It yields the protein CASSQGWEQYF.